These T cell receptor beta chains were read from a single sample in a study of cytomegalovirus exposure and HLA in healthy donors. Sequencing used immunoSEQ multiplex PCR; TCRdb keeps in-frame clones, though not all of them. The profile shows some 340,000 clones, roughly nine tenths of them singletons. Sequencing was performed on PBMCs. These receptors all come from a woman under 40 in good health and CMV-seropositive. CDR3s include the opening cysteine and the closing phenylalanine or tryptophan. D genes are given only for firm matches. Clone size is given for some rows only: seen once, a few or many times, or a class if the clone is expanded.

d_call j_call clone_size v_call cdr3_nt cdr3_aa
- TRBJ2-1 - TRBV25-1 TGTGCCAGCAGTGGGGGTCCCTACGCCTACAATGAGCAGTTCTTC CASSGGPYAYNEQFF
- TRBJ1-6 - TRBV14 TGTGCCAGCAGCCAAGATTTGATCGGAGGTTCACCCCTCCACTTT CASSQDLIGGSPLHF
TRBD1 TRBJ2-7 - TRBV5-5 TGTGCCAGCAGCGTAAAGGGACAGGGCCACGAGCAGTACTTC CASSVKGQGHEQYF
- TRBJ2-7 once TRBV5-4 TGTGCCAGCAGCAAAGGACCTAGCGTCTCCTACGAGCAGTACTTC CASSKGPSVSYEQYF
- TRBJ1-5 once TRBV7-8 TGTGCCAGCAGCTTACAGGGGATCAATCAGCCCCAGCATTTT CASSLQGINQPQHF
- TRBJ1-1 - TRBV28 TGTGCCAGCAGCCCCGATTCTGGTCTGGCTGAAGCTTTCTTT CASSPDSGLAEAFF
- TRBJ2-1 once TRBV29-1 TGCAGCGTTGAAGACGGAATCAATGAGCAGTTCTTC CSVEDGINEQFF
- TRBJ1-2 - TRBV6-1 TGTGCCAGCAGTGAAGCGCCGGGGGTAGGGTACACCTTC CASSEAPGVGYTF
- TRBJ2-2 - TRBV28 TGTGCCAGCAGTTCCCCTCCGACAGGGAGGGCGAACACCGGGGAGCTGTTTTTT CASSSPPTGRANTGELFF
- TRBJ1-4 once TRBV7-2 TGTGCCAGCAGCTTAGTGGTCGGTAGGGGAAGTGAAAAACTGTTTTTT CASSLVVGRGSEKLFF
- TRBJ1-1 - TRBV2 TGTGCCAGCAGTGAGTTCGAGGGCCTCACTGAAGCTTTCTTT CASSEFEGLTEAFF
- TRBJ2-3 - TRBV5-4 TGTGCCAGCAGTGACAGGTCTAGCACAGATACGCAGTATTTT CASSDRSSTDTQYF
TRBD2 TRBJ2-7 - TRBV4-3 TGCGCCAGCAGCCAAGATGGTGTTAGCGGGGGGTACGAGCAGTACTTC CASSQDGVSGGYEQYF
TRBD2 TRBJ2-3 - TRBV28 TGTGCCAGCAGTTCACCAGATCCGGGACTAGTTTACACAGATACGCAGTATTTT CASSSPDPGLVYTDTQYF
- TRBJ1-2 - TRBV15 TGTGCCACCAGTAAGGGGAACAACTATGGCTACACCTTC CATSKGNNYGYTF
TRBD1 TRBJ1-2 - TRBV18 TGTGCCAGCTCACCACCGGGAGGGGGCTTAACCTTC CASSPPGGGLTF
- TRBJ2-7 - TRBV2 TGTGCCAGCAGACAGGGATGGGAGCAGTACTTC CASRQGWEQYF
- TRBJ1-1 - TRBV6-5 TGTGCCAGCAGTTTTGGGGGCGGTTGGACTGAAGCTTTCTTT CASSFGGGWTEAFF
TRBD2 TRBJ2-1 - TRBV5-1 TGCGCCAGCAGCCAGACCGGGACTAGCGGGAGTGAAAATGAGCAGTTCTTC CASSQTGTSGSENEQFF
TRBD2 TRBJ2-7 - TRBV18 TGTGCCAGCTCACCAAGGGGAGCGGGGGGCTCCTACGAGCAGTACTTC CASSPRGAGGSYEQYF
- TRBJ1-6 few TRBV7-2 TGTGCCAGCAGCCAGGGACCTTCGGTGGCCCTCCACTTT CASSQGPSVALHF
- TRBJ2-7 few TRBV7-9 TGTGCCAGCAGCCGAGGGACTGCCCTTACCTACGAGCAGTACTTC CASSRGTALTYEQYF
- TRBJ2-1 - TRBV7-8 TGTGCCAGCAGCTCCGGACAGGAGGGTGAGCAGTTCTTC CASSSGQEGEQFF
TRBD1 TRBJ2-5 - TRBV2 TGTGCCAGCAGTGAAGGGACAGGGGTTGAAGAGACCCAGTACTTC CASSEGTGVEETQYF
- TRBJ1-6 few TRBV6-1 TGTGCCAGCAGTGTTCAAGAGCTCTCCTATAATTCACCCCTCCACTTT CASSVQELSYNSPLHF
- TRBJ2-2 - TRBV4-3 TGCGCCAGCAGCCACCTGAGCGGGGAGCTGTTTTTT CASSHLSGELFF
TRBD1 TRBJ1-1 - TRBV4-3 TGCGCCAGCAGCCCAAGTGGACAGGGGGCAAGTGGAGCTTTCTTT CASSPSGQGASGAFF
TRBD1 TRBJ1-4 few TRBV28 TGTGCCAGCAGTTTATGGACAGGGGATTTGGTTGAAAAACTGTTTTTT CASSLWTGDLVEKLFF
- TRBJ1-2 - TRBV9 TGTGCCAGCAGCCTCGCTGCAGGAGGGGGCTATGGCTACACCTTC CASSLAAGGGYGYTF
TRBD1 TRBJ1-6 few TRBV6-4 TGTGCCAGCAGTGCGGGCAGGGACAGTTCTCCCCTCCACTTT CASSAGRDSSPLHF
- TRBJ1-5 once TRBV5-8 TGTGCCAGCAGCTTGGCCAGGGAGCTCTTCGACAATCAGCCCCAGCATTTT CASSLARELFDNQPQHF
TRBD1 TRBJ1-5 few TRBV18 TGTGCCAGCTCACCTTCCCGACAGGGGGTAGCTAATCAGCCCCAGCATTTT CASSPSRQGVANQPQHF
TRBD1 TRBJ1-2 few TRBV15 TGTGCCACCAGACGTGGGACAGCCTGCTTC CATRRGTACF
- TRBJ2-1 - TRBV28 TGTGCCAGCAGTTTCCCTACCCCCGGGACCCAGTCCTACAATGAGCAGTTCTTC CASSFPTPGTQSYNEQFF
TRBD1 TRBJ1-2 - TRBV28 TGTGCCAGCCTGATTTCCCCGCAGGGGGCTCACTACACCTTC CASLISPQGAHYTF
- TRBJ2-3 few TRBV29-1 TGCAGCGTTGTTGGGGACTCCACAGATACGCAGTATTTT CSVVGDSTDTQYF
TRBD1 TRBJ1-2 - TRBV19 TGTGCCAGCCAGGGGGCTGGCTATGGCTACACCTTC CASQGAGYGYTF
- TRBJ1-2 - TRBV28 TGTGCCAGCAGCGCCGGGACTCCTGATGGCTACACCTTC CASSAGTPDGYTF
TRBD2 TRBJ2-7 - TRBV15 TGTGCCACCAGCAGAGATCCTCCCCTAGCGGGAGAGGGATGGGAGCAGTACTTC CATSRDPPLAGEGWEQYF
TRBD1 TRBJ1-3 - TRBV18 TGTGCCAGCTCAACCCGGACAGGGGCTGAAAACACCATATATTTT CASSTRTGAENTIYF
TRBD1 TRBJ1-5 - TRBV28 TGTGCCAGCAGTTCCGGGACAGGGGTCTATAGCAATCAGCCCCAGCATTTT CASSSGTGVYSNQPQHF
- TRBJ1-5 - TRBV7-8 TGTGCCAGCAGCAATAGGGACGGGAAATTGGGAAATCAGCCCCAGCATTTT CASSNRDGKLGNQPQHF